The 23 T cell receptor beta chains reported below all come from one sample, sequenced in a study of T cell clonality in common variable immunodeficiency. Study results and caveats: Fewer deletions and N-nucleotide insertions were reportedly seen in common variable immunodeficiency TCR beta sequences.

The protocol was immunoSEQ multiplex PCR, while the TCRdb copy is restricted to in-frame clones and leaves out a portion. The repertoire yields under 20,000 clones, none seen only once; the top ten contain about an eighth. For these receptors, no antigen is known. Sequences were obtained from peripheral blood mononuclear cells. Receptor source: a human donor with common variable immunodeficiency.

This clone occurred many times. The CDR3 goes on 3 residues after the read ends, and that part is filled in from the germline J gene. The V and J genes are TRBV4-2 and TRBJ2-1; 11 bases line up with TRBD2. Germline V gene lookup returns CDR1 LGHNA and CDR2 YNFKEQ. The CDR3 contains 16 residues. Unmatched junction bases numbered 7, after V lost 1 base and J lost 8 bases. Partial CDR3 DNA: TGTGCCAGCAGCCAAGGAACTAGCGGGAGACCGGATGAG. Translating it yields CASSQGTSGRPDE. Given in full, the CDR3 is CASSQGTSGRPDEQFF.

Relative to its sample, this clone is medium-sized (0.01 to 0.1%). The read ends 3 residues shy of where the CDR3 ends; the end is completed using the germline J gene. The chain has TRBV10-1 and TRBJ2-1, with 13 bases fitting TRBD2. J was trimmed by 6 bases and V by 3 bases; bases with no gene match: 5. CDR1 and CDR2 from the germline V gene are WNHNN and SYGVQD (reference sequence). CDR3 length: 16 residues. CDR3 bases read: TGCGCCAGCAGTGACACTAGCGGGGGGGGGATCAATGAG. Translated, it gives CASSDTSGGGINE. The CDR3, in full, reads CASSDTSGGGINEQFF.

With regard to this clone: The missing CDR3 end, 3 residues past where the read stops, is filled in from the germline J gene. The gene calls are TRBV7-3 and TRBJ1-6, with 9 positions matching TRBD1. The CDR3 length is 15 residues. The V segment lost 5 bases and the J segment 10 bases; nucleotides outside the gene matches: 9. Germline V gives CDR1 SGHTA, CDR2 FQGTGA. This CDR3 is CASSLGGQGGSPLHF. The covered CDR3 bases are TGTGCCAGCAGCCTAGGGGGACAGGGTGGCTCACCC.

This clone is medium-sized within its sample. The sequenced CDR3 bases are TGTGCCAGCAGCCCCTCGTCTTATCGTGAG. Its translation is CASSPSSYRE. The whole CDR3 is CASSPSSYREQFF. The chain has TRBV7-2 and TRBJ2-1, with D hard to call. The read finishes 3 residues shy of the CDR3 end, and the germline J gene is used to complete it. This CDR3 has 13 amino acids. Germline V gene data show CDR1 as SGHTA and CDR2 as FQGNSA. With 5 bases removed from V and 9 bases from J, the gap between germline ends came to 14 bases. The whole variable domain, filled in from reference TRBV7-2 and TRBJ2-1, reads GAGVSQSPSNKVTEKGKDVELRCDPISGHTALYWYRQSLGQGLEFLIYFQGNSAPDKSGLPSDRFSAERTGGSVSTLTIQRTQQEDSAVYLCASSPSSYREQFFGPGTRLTVL.

This clone was observed a few times. Read coverage stops 3 residues before the CDR3 terminus; the germline J gene supplies the remainder. The chain employs TRBV7-9 and TRBJ1-2; D gene ambiguous. Germline V lookup: CDR1 SEHNR, CDR2 FQNEAQ (reference sequence). Between the trimmed V and J ends, which lost 1 base and 3 bases, there was a span of 6 bases. This CDR3 is 13 amino acids long. The CDR3 sequence is CASSLGLDYGYTF. The sequenced CDR3 bases are TGTGCCAGCAGCTTAGGGCTGGACTATGGC.

This clone was counted at least ten times. The read terminates 3 residues before the CDR3 end, so the remaining end is supplied by the germline J gene. The chain has TRBV29-1 and TRBJ2-1; 14 nucleotides match TRBD2. CDR3 size: 15 residues. V dropped 6 bases and J dropped 9; count of bases not matched to a gene: 10. From germline, CDR1 is SQVTM and CDR2 ANQGSEA. The CDR3 loop is CSVAGLAGAGVEQFF. CDR3 DNA, as far as it was read: TGCAGCGTGGCGGGACTAGCGGGAGCGGGGGTTGAG.

This clone was detected only a few times. The read ends 3 residues before the CDR3 terminus; that terminus is restored from the germline J gene. V gene TRBV19 combines with J gene TRBJ1-1; no clear D gene. Trimming took off 6 bases at V and 0 bases at J, with 5 bases between the two ends. This CDR3 is built from 12 residues. Germline CDR1 and CDR2: LNHDA and SQIVND (reference sequence). This chain's CDR3 is CASSVVNTEAFF. Partial CDR3 DNA: TGTGCCAGTAGCGTAGTGAACACTGAA.

This clone was counted a few times. The read ends 3 residues early relative to the CDR3; the germline J gene fills the gap. V usage is TRBV30 and J usage is TRBJ1-4; D is ambiguous. Germline-derived CDR1 and CDR2 are GTSNPN and SVGIG (reference sequence). The CDR3 loop spans 13 amino acids. The V gene lost 3 bases and the J gene lost 1 base, with 6 bases spanning the gap. CDR3 sequence reads: CAWSEGTNEKLFF. Partial CDR3 DNA: TGTGCCTGGAGCGAAGGAACTAATGAAAAA.

This clone showed up just a few times. From the germline J gene comes the end of the CDR3, since the read stops 3 residues before it. This chain connects TRBV10-3 to TRBJ2-7; TRBD1 aligns across 9 bases. CDR3 length: 14 amino acids. The V and J ends lost 5 bases and 2 bases, in that order; junction bases with no gene match: 4. Germline loops: CDR1 ENHRY, CDR2 SYGVKD. This CDR3 is CAISPDRGTYEQYF. CDR3 DNA (partial): TGTGCCATCAGTCCGGACAGGGGAACCTACGAG.

Regarding this clone: From the germline J gene comes the end of the CDR3, since the read stops 3 residues before it. The J gene is TRBJ1-5, the V gene TRBV20-1; 7 nucleotides line up with TRBD1. The V segment lost 2 bases and the J segment 1 base; nucleotides outside the gene matches: 11. Germline V lookup: CDR1 DFQATT, CDR2 SNEGSKA (reference sequence). The CDR3 extends over 17 amino acids. The CDR3 loop is CSARQSGGQLSNQPQHF. The sequenced part of the CDR3 DNA is TGCAGTGCTAGACAGTCTGGGGGACAGTTGAGCAATCAGCCC.

This clone turned up a few times. The read terminates 3 residues before the CDR3 end, so the remaining end is supplied by the germline J gene. This chain connects TRBV30 to TRBJ2-4; TRBD2 might be the D (5 bases). V lost 3 bases and J 1 base, leaving 10 bases between the germline ends. Per germline, CDR1 GTSNPN and CDR2 SVGIG (reference sequence). The CDR3 loop spans 14 amino acids. The CDR3 here is CAWSRSGAKNIQYF. CDR3 DNA (partial): TGTGCCTGGAGCAGGTCGGGGGCCAAAAACATT. Looking up the rest from reference TRBV30 and TRBJ2-4 gives the full variable domain: SQTIHQWPATLVQPVGSPLSLECTVEGTSNPNLYWYRQAAGRGLQLLFYSVGIGQISSEVPQNLSASRPQDRQFILSSKKLLLSDSGFYLCAWSRSGAKNIQYFGAGTRLSVL.

This clone was seen a handful of times. The CDR3 extends 3 residues past the end of the read, so its final part is completed from the germline J gene. This chain uses TRBV6-1 with TRBJ1-5; D is perhaps TRBD1 (5 bases). V lost 3 bases and J 5 bases, leaving 11 bases between the germline ends. The CDR3 runs to 14 residues. CDR1 is MNHNS, CDR2 SASEGT, per germline. The CDR3 sequence is CASSDRLGDQPQHF. The CDR3 bases that were read are TGTGCCAGCAGTGATCGGTTAGGGGATCAGCCC.

The table lists this clone with many counts. The read is 3 residues too short to cover the CDR3 end, so that end is filled in from the germline J gene. The chain links TRBV18 to TRBJ1-5, with D unclear. Germline CDR1 is KGHSH and CDR2 is LQKENI. Trimming cost V 3 bases and J 6 bases, with 18 bases left between them. CDR3 length: 16 amino acids. CDR3 residues: CASSPRDQALSQPQHF. Incomplete CDR3 DNA: TGTGCCAGCTCACCCCGTGATCAGGCCCTAAGTCAGCCC.

In this sample, this clone turned up many times. The read gets to within 3 residues of the CDR3 end, and the germline J gene fills in the rest. V is TRBV7-3 and J is TRBJ2-1, with 15 bases matching TRBD2. The CDR3 covers 17 residues. The junction had 5 bases not matched to a gene; V was cut back by 3 bases and J by 5 bases. Germline CDR1 and CDR2: SGHTA and FQGTGA. Partial CDR3 DNA: TGTGCCAGCAGCTTCGGGACTAGCGGGAGGACTAACAATGAG. Its translation is CASSFGTSGRTNNE. The full CDR3 protein is CASSFGTSGRTNNEQFF. The variable domain in full, completed from reference TRBV7-3 and TRBJ2-1, reads GAGVSQTPSNKVTEKGKYVELRCDPISGHTALYWYRQSLGQGPEFLIYFQGTGAADDSGLPNDRFFAVRPEGSVSTLKIQRTERGDSAVYLCASSFGTSGRTNNEQFFGPGTRLTVL.

This clone was counted between two and nine times. The read halts 3 residues ahead of the CDR3 end, with the missing end drawn from the germline J gene. V and J are TRBV20-1 and TRBJ2-3; tentative D call: TRBD1 (6 bases). Germline V gene sequence: CDR1 DFQATT, CDR2 SNEGSKA (reference sequence). Trimming removed 7 bases from V and 0 bases from J, with 11 bases in between. The CDR3 covers 13 residues. The covered CDR3 bases are TGCAGTGAATCGACAGGTAGCACAGATACG. Its translation: CSESTGSTDT. The full CDR3 protein is CSESTGSTDTQYF.

This clone has a handful of counts. The read comes to an end 3 residues before the CDR3 does, leaving the germline J gene to fill in the end. This chain joins TRBV11-3 and TRBJ2-1; TRBD2 matches 8 bases. The length of the CDR3 is 14 residues. Per the germline V gene, CDR1 is SGHNT and CDR2 is YENEEA. The V segment lost 5 bases and the J segment 8 bases; nucleotides outside the gene matches: 8. The DNA read from the CDR3 is TGTGCCAGCAGCCCCGGGACTAGTTGGGATGAG. Translating gives CASSPGTSWDE. The full CDR3 protein is CASSPGTSWDEQFF.

Concerning this clone itself: The read terminates 3 residues before the CDR3 end, so the remaining end is supplied by the germline J gene. This sequence joins TRBV11-3 and TRBJ2-3; either TRBD1 or TRBD2 may supply D (5 bases each). The CDR3 is 15 residues long. The V gene's germline CDR1 is SGHNT and CDR2 YENEEA. The V end lost 1 base, the J end lost 6 bases, and 14 bases lay between the germline ends. The sequenced part of the CDR3 DNA is TGTGCCAGCAGCTTAGGAGGGGAAGGACCTGATACG. The encoded protein is CASSLGGEGPDT. The CDR3, in full, reads CASSLGGEGPDTQYF.

This clone was seen only a few times. The read is 3 residues too short to cover the CDR3 end, so that end is filled in from the germline J gene. The genes are TRBV19 and TRBJ2-7; possible D gene TRBD1, 5 bases. The ends were cut back, 5 bases at V and 3 bases at J, with 11 bases in the middle. The CDR3 has 13 residues. Germline V lookup: CDR1 LNHDA, CDR2 SQIVND (reference sequence). Incomplete CDR3 DNA: TGTGCCAGTAGTGCAGGGATGGTCTACGAG. Translating gives CASSAGMVYE. The full-length CDR3 reads as CASSAGMVYEQYF.

A few counts support this clone. With the read ending 3 residues before the CDR3 end, the germline J gene is used to fill in that end. The rearrangement joins TRBV30 to TRBJ1-2; perhaps TRBD1 as D (5 bases). The CDR3 spans 19 residues. Germline lookup yields CDR1 GTSNPN and CDR2 SVGIG (reference sequence). With 2 bases removed from V and 2 bases from J, the gap between germline ends came to 27 bases. The CDR3 DNA, read in part, is TGTGCCTGGAGTCCCAGGGCCCTCAGGGCAGGGCTGCCAAACTATGGC. This codes for CAWSPRALRAGLPNYG. The whole CDR3 reads CAWSPRALRAGLPNYGYTF.

This clone came up many times. The read terminates 3 residues before the CDR3 end, so the remaining end is supplied by the germline J gene. The chain joins TRBV18 to TRBJ2-3; D possibly uses TRBD1 or TRBD2 (6 bases each). The CDR3 extends over 16 amino acids. Germline V lookup: CDR1 KGHSH, CDR2 LQKENI. V lost 5 bases, J lost 1 base, and 16 bases lay in between. CDR3 bases read: TGTGCCAGCTCATCAGGGGTCGGGAGCGGCACAGATACG. Amino acid sequence: CASSSGVGSGTDT. The complete CDR3 sequence is CASSSGVGSGTDTQYF.

This clone was detected only a few times. The sequenced fragment ends 3 residues before the CDR3 boundary, so the rest is inferred from the germline J gene. This chain links TRBV19 with TRBJ1-4; D gene unclear. Germline CDR1 and CDR2: LNHDA and SQIVND (reference sequence). The CDR3 sequence is 14 residues long. V lost 3 bases and J lost 8, with 13 bases in between. Here the CDR3 reads CASSITGLKEKLFF. The part of the CDR3 DNA that was read is TGTGCCAGTAGTATTACCGGTTTAAAGGAAAAA.

This clone has only a few counts. The read terminates 3 residues ahead of where the CDR3 ends, so the germline J gene completes it. This chain joins TRBV18 and TRBJ1-4; D is perhaps TRBD1 (6 bases). CDR3 length: 13 amino acids. V lost 3 bases and J 6 bases, leaving 8 bases between the germline ends. The germline V gene encodes CDR1 KGHSH and CDR2 LQKENI. The CDR3 spells CASSPRTDEKLFF. The sequenced CDR3 bases are TGTGCCAGCTCACCGAGGACAGATGAAAAA. Based on the CDR3 plus reference TRBV18 and TRBJ1-4, the full variable domain is NAGVMQNPRHLVRRRGQEARLRCSPMKGHSHVYWYRQLPEEGLKFMVYLQKENIIDESGMPKERFSAEFPKEGPSILRIQQVVRGDSAAYFCASSPRTDEKLFFGSGTQLSVL.

Concerning this clone: The sequence runs out 3 residues before the end of the CDR3; the remainder is reconstructed from the germline J gene. The chain uses TRBV2 and TRBJ1-5, with D possibly being TRBD1 (5 bases). V lost 4 bases to trimming and J lost 1 base, with 11 bases between them. CDR3 length: 15 residues. Germline V gives CDR1 SNHLY, CDR2 FYNNEI. CDR3 bases read: TGTGCCAGCAGTGTTGGAGGGGCGAGCAATCAGCCC. It encodes CASSVGGASNQP. In full, the CDR3 is CASSVGGASNQPQHF.